This T cell receptor (beta chain) was documented in a study of radiotherapy plus CTLA-4 blockade in lung cancer. The data were produced by immunoSEQ multiplex PCR, yet TCRdb's version contains in-frame clones alone and is incomplete. The table includes about 68,000 clones, 70% to 80% detected once. Germline trimming cut 1 base from V and 6 bases from J; bases unmatched to any gene: 10. Per germline, CDR1 SQVTM and CDR2 ANQGSEA. This CDR3 is 16 amino acids long. Sequences were derived from peripheral blood, sampled from a patient treated with radiotherapy plus ipilimumab. This sequence originates from a human donor with non-small cell lung cancer who had a complete response to radiotherapy plus ipilimumab. This chain joins TRBV29-1 and TRBJ2-4, with 9 positions matching TRBD1. CDR3: CSVEVQGAGVGNIQYF. The CDR3 coding sequence is TGCAGCGTTGAAGTACAGGGGGCCGGAGTCGGAAACATTCAGTACTTC. Filled out from reference TRBV29-1 and TRBJ2-4, the complete variable domain reads SAVISQKPSRDICQRGTSLTIQCQVDSQVTMMFWYRQQPGQSLTLIATANQGSEATYESGFVIDKFPISRPNLTFSTLTVSNMSPEDSSIYLCSVEVQGAGVGNIQYFGAGTRLSVL.